Presented here are 4 T cell receptor beta chains from one specimen sequenced in a study of blood T cell repertoires in COVID-19. Clones were read by immunoSEQ multiplex PCR, and TCRdb kept only the in-frame ones, dropping some. In the table there are fewer than 500,000 clones, about 90% of which are singletons. The source material was peripheral blood. The receptors come from a man between 18 and 29 years old with COVID-19, enrolled during active disease.

Comments on this clone: One end of the junction is discordant with germline, which a read error may explain. The chain recombines TRBV7-7 with TRBJ2-7; possible D gene TRBD2, 6 bases. The CDR3 totals 15 residues. Germline CDR1 and CDR2: SSHAT and FNYEAQ (reference sequence). CDR3 residues: CASSLYVGGIYEQYF. The CDR3 nucleotides are TGTGCTAGCAGCTTATACGTTGGCGGGATTTACGAGCAGTACTTC.

The V gene is TRBV7-3, the J gene TRBJ2-5, with TRBD2 as a possible D gene (6 bases). Germline assignment: CDR1 SGHTA and CDR2 FQGTGA. Trimming took off 5 bases at V and 4 bases at J, with 17 bases between the two ends. This CDR3 is 15 amino acids long. The CDR3 nucleotides read TGTGCCAGCAGCCCGGACTACGAGGGAGGAGAGACCCAGTACTTC. As protein: CASSPDYEGGETQYF.

The J gene is TRBJ1-2, the V gene TRBV6-5; the D is unclear. Germline CDR1 reads MNHEY; CDR2 reads SVGAGI. The CDR3 covers 14 residues. The ends were cut back, 6 bases at V and 2 bases at J, with 13 bases in the middle. CDR3 in amino acids: CASRITSSNYGYTF. The CDR3 DNA reads as TGTGCCAGCAGAATCACAAGTTCCAACTATGGCTACACCTTC.

V gene TRBV30 combines with J gene TRBJ1-2; TRBD1 aligns across 8 bases. The CDR3 contains 13 residues. Germline CDR1 and CDR2: GTSNPN and SVGIG (reference sequence). V lost 7 bases, J lost 4 bases, and 8 bases stayed unmatched. CDR3 coding DNA: TGTGCCTTTACCCCGGACAGGGTCTATGGCTACACCTTC. This codes for CAFTPDRVYGYTF.